A single sample gave rise to the 20 T cell receptor beta chains below, sequenced in a study of blood T cell repertoires in COVID-19. Libraries were prepared by immunoSEQ multiplex PCR; TCRdb keeps only in-frame clonotypes and omits some of them. The sample has under 200,000 clones, approximately 82% seen once. Sequenced input: PBMCs or T cells enriched from blood (not recorded which). These receptors were collected from an older woman with acute COVID-19.

This clone was picked up a small number of times. The rearrangement uses TRBV18 and TRBJ1-6; 10 bases are a match to TRBD1. The CDR3 totals 15 residues. Germline lookup yields CDR1 KGHSH and CDR2 LQKENI. The V and J ends lost 3 bases and 5 bases, in that order; junction bases with no gene match: 1. The CDR3 DNA follows: TGTGCCAGCTCACCGGGGACAGGGGATAATTCACCCCTCCACTTT. Protein sequence: CASSPGTGDNSPLHF.

This clone was counted between two and nine times. The rearrangement uses TRBV5-5 and TRBJ1-6; TRBD1 matches at 8 bases. Germline lookup yields CDR1 SGHKS and CDR2 YYEKEE (reference sequence). The V and J ends lost 1 base and 0 bases, in that order; junction bases with no gene match: 3. There are 17 residues in the CDR3. DNA of the CDR3: TGTGCCAGCAGCTTGACAGGGGGAAGCTCCTATAATTCACCCCTCCACTTT. The encoded protein is CASSLTGGSSYNSPLHF.

The chain uses TRBV5-5 and TRBJ2-5; 7 nucleotides match TRBD2. The CDR3 is 14 residues long. V was clipped by 5 bases and J by 7 bases; unmatched bases: 11. From germline, CDR1 is SGHKS and CDR2 YYEKEE (reference sequence). The CDR3 DNA reads TGTGCCAGCAGTTTTTCGGGGGGTGAGGGGACCCAGTACTTC. Translation gives CASSFSGGEGTQYF.

The chain carries TRBV6-5 and TRBJ1-1; TRBD1 might be the D (6 bases). Trimming took off 6 bases at V and 0 bases at J, with 11 bases between the two ends. Germline V lookup: CDR1 MNHEY, CDR2 SVGAGI. This CDR3 is built from 14 residues. This CDR3 is CASRADRMNTEAFF. DNA for the CDR3: TGTGCCAGCAGGGCGGACAGAATGAACACTGAAGCTTTCTTT.

This rearrangement joins TRBV12-2 to TRBJ1-6. TRBV12-2 is a pseudogene segment. This CDR3 has 15 residues. Here the CDR3 DNA reads TGTGCAAGTCGCCGAGGCATAGATACTAATTCACCCCTCCACTTT. Its translation: CASRRGIDTNSPLHF.

CDR3 residues: CAISEQAGAFF. For the CDR3, the DNA is TGTGCCATCAGTGAGCAGGCGGGAGCTTTCTTT. The chain is built from TRBV10-3 and TRBJ1-1; D is undetermined. The CDR3 loop spans 11 amino acids. Germline V gene data show CDR1 as ENHRY and CDR2 as SYGVKD. The V gene lost 2 bases and the J gene lost 10 bases, with 8 bases spanning the gap.

The rearrangement joins TRBV4-1 to TRBJ1-4; TRBD1 matches at 11 bases. CDR3 length equals 17 residues. J was trimmed by 13 bases and V by 2 bases; bases with no gene match: 15. Germline V gene lookup returns CDR1 MGHRA and CDR2 YSYEKL. CDR3: CASSQPPGQGVTGGLFF. The DNA of the CDR3 is TGCGCCAGCAGCCAACCACCGGGACAGGGGGTCACCGGGGGACTGTTTTTT.

The J gene is TRBJ2-2, the V gene TRBV9; TRBD2 matches at 16 bases. Germline V gene lookup returns CDR1 SGDLS and CDR2 YYNGEE. J was trimmed by 7 bases and V by 2 bases; bases with no gene match: 5. The CDR3 runs to 17 residues. Written as DNA, the CDR3 is TGTGCCAGCAGCGTTGGGACTAGCGGGGGGGCCAGCGGGGAGCTGTTTTTT. Translated: CASSVGTSGGASGELFF.

The V call is TRBV6-4, the J call TRBJ2-2; 7 nucleotides align to TRBD2. CDR3 length: 14 residues. The germline gives CDR1 MRHNA, CDR2 SNTAGT. Trimming cost V 8 bases and J 5 bases; bases outside gene matches: 8. The CDR3 protein is CASRSSGTTGELFF. The CDR3 region has the DNA TGTGCCAGCCGTTCTAGCGGAACGACCGGGGAGCTGTTTTTT.

V gene TRBV30 combines with J gene TRBJ1-3; 8 bases map to TRBD1. Trimming cost V 1 base and J 2 bases; bases outside gene matches: 4. Germline assignment: CDR1 GTSNPN and CDR2 SVGIG (reference sequence). This CDR3 comprises 15 residues. CDR3 amino acids: CAWSGARGPGNTIYF. The CDR3 nucleotides read TGTGCCTGGAGTGGGGCCAGGGGGCCTGGAAACACCATATATTTT.

The V gene is TRBV6-5, the J gene TRBJ1-2; the D is unclear. V was shortened by 11 bases and J by 8 bases, with 15 bases between the two germline ends. There are 11 residues in the CDR3. The germline CDR1 and CDR2 sequences are MNHEY and SVGAGI. The CDR3 coding sequence is TGTGCCTCTCAAGGCGGACTAGGCTACACCTTC. This translates into CASQGGLGYTF.

In its sample, this clone was seen once. This chain joins TRBV7-9 and TRBJ2-4, with 15 bases that match TRBD2. The germline V gene has CDR1 SEHNR and CDR2 FQNEAQ (reference sequence). V trimming: 5 bases; J trimming: 6 bases; junction bases outside the gene matches: 14. This CDR3 is 19 amino acids long. CDR3 sequence reads: CASSRTSGRASPPGNIQYF. The CDR3 nucleotides are TGTGCCAGCAGCAGGACTAGCGGGAGGGCCTCTCCCCCTGGAAACATTCAGTACTTC.

This chain uses TRBV27 with TRBJ2-3; D might be TRBD2 (5 bases). From germline, CDR1 is MNHEY and CDR2 SMNVEV (reference sequence). V was shortened by 1 base and J by 7 bases, with 9 bases between the two germline ends. The CDR3 runs to 13 residues. The chain's CDR3 is CASSLYGENTQYF. The CDR3 region has the DNA TGTGCCAGCAGTTTATACGGGGAAAATACGCAGTATTTT.

The V gene is TRBV19, the J gene TRBJ1-1, with TRBD1 matching over 8 bases. The CDR3 consists of 13 residues. V dropped 6 bases and J dropped 4; count of bases not matched to a gene: 4. Germline values: CDR1 LNHDA, CDR2 SQIVND (reference sequence). The CDR3, as DNA: TGTGCCAGTAGAGACAGGGGTCTCACTGAAGCTTTCTTT. Translation gives CASRDRGLTEAFF.

The count of this clone is one. V is TRBV12-5 and J is TRBJ1-1, with D uncertain. With 3 bases removed from V and 3 bases from J, the gap between germline ends came to 11 bases. The CDR3 is 14 amino acids. Per germline, CDR1 LGHNT and CDR2 FRNRAP. Here the CDR3 DNA reads TGTGCTAGTGGTTTCGAAGTGAGGGACACTGAAGCTTTCTTT. Protein product: CASGFEVRDTEAFF.

The chain couples TRBV9 to TRBJ2-3; TRBD2 matches at 14 bases. This CDR3 has 18 amino acids. V was pared by 5 bases and J by 0 bases, with 8 bases of the junction left unmatched. Looked up from germline, CDR1 is SGDLS and CDR2 is YYNGEE. The CDR3 is CASSWGLAGDGSTDTQYF. The CDR3 nucleotides are TGTGCCAGCAGTTGGGGACTAGCGGGAGATGGGAGCACAGATACGCAGTATTTT. The complete variable domain, with remaining parts taken from reference TRBV9 and TRBJ2-3, reads DSGVTQTPKHLITATGQRVTLRCSPRSGDLSVYWYQQSLDQGLQFLIQYYNGEERAKGNILERFSAQQFPDLHSELNLSSLELGDSALYFCASSWGLAGDGSTDTQYFGPGTRLTVL.

There are a few counts of this clone. The genes are TRBV28 and TRBJ2-2; 11 nucleotides line up with TRBD2. CDR1 is MDHEN and CDR2 is SYDVKM in the germline V gene. J was trimmed by 3 bases and V by 5 bases; bases with no gene match: 2. This CDR3 comprises 15 residues. In DNA form, the CDR3 reads TGTGCCAGCAGTCCGGGACTAGCGGACACCGGGGAGCTGTTTTTT. Residues: CASSPGLADTGELFF.

V gene TRBV7-2 combines with J gene TRBJ1-5; the match to TRBD1 covers 11 bases. Germline CDR1 reads SGHTA; CDR2 reads FQGNSA. The trim removed 5 bases at V and 6 bases at J, leaving 3 bases unmatched. There are 14 residues in the CDR3. CDR3 coding DNA: TGTGCCAGCAGCGGACAGGGGGCAGGTCAGCCCCAGCATTTT. Translated, it gives CASSGQGAGQPQHF.

This sequence joins TRBV4-3 and TRBJ1-2; no clear D. The length of the CDR3 is 16 residues. Germline CDR1 and CDR2: LGHNA and YSLEER. V was pared by 1 base and J by 0 bases, with 12 bases between. The CDR3 sequence is CASSQGVADTNYGYTF. In DNA form, the CDR3 reads TGCGCCAGCAGCCAAGGTGTTGCAGATACTAACTATGGCTACACCTTC.

The V and J genes are TRBV3-1 (or the pseudogene TRBV3-2) and TRBJ1-1; the D gene is possibly TRBD1 (5 bases). This CDR3 has 13 amino acids. CDR1 is LGHDT, CDR2 YNNKEL, per germline (reference sequence). The V gene lost 0 bases and the J gene lost 5 bases, with 7 bases spanning the gap. The CDR3 region has the DNA TGTGCCAGCAGCCAAGACGGGGGGACTGAAGCTTTCTTT. It translates to CASSQDGGTEAFF.